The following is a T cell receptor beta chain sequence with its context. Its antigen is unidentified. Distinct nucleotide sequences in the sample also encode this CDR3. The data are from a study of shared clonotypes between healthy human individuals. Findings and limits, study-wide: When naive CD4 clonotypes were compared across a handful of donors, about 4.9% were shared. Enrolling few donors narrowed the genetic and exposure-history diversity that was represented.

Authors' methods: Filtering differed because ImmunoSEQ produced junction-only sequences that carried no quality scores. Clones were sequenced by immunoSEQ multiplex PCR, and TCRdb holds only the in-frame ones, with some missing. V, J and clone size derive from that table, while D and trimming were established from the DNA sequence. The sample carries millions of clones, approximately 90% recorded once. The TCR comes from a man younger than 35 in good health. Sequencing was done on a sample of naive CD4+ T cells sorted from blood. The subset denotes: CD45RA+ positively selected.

The CDR3 is CASSLGTMNTEAFF. CDR3 DNA sequence: TGTGCCAGCAGCTTAGGCACGATGAACACTGAAGCTTTCTTT. The chain links TRBV5-6 to TRBJ1-1; no clear D. CDR3 size: 14 residues. The germline V gene encodes CDR1 SGHDT and CDR2 YYEEEE. The V end lost 2 bases, the J end lost 0 bases, and 8 bases lay between the germline ends. Supplemented by reference TRBV5-6 and TRBJ1-1, the full variable domain reads DAGVTQSPTHLIKTRGQQVTLRCSPKSGHDTVSWYQQALGQGPQFIFQYYEEEERQRGNFPDRFSGHQFPNYSSELNVNALLLGDSALYLCASSLGTMNTEAFFGQGTRLTVV.